This T cell receptor (beta chain) was found in a study of blood T cell repertoires in COVID-19. Study-wide context: Researchers got acute and convalescent COVID-19 samples from the United States, Italy and Spain. The analysed material was cDNA or gDNA that came from T cells, B-cell-depleted T cells, or PBMCs.

V lost 3 bases, J lost 0 bases, and 13 bases lay in between. The CDR3 has 16 amino acids. Germline V gives CDR1 SGHRS, CDR2 YFSETQ. Original data processing: Reference gene primers were amplified, and this amplification served to estimate nucleated cell counts. The data were produced by immunoSEQ multiplex PCR, yet TCRdb's version contains in-frame clones alone and is incomplete. V, J and clone size are those of that table, while D and trimming were read from the DNA. The profile covers around 150,000 clones, with roughly nine tenths appearing a single time and 18% taken by the ten largest. This clone appeared a single time.

This chain links TRBV5-1 with TRBJ1-3, with unresolved D. Sequenced material: peripheral blood. The clonotype originates from a man in his 60s with active or convalescent COVID-19. The CDR3 nucleotides read TGCGCCAGCAGCTCGTCAGGAATTCCCTCTGGAAACACCATATATTTT. The encoded protein is CASSSSGIPSGNTIYF. Combining the CDR3 with reference TRBV5-1 and TRBJ1-3 gives the whole variable domain KAGVTQTPRYLIKTRGQQVTLSCSPISGHRSVSWYQQTPGQGLQFLFEYFSETQRNKGNFPGRFSGRQFSNSRSEMNVSTLELGDSALYLCASSSSGIPSGNTIYFGEGSWLTVV.